This T cell receptor (beta chain) was obtained from a study of blood T cell repertoires in COVID-19. This CDR3 region has 17 residues. CDR1 and CDR2 from the germline V gene are ENHRY and SYGVKD. V was pared by 1 base and J by 1 base, with 6 bases of the junction left unmatched. Study processing details: The authors estimated nucleated cell counts from reference gene primer amplification. Clones were sequenced by immunoSEQ multiplex PCR, and TCRdb holds only the in-frame ones, with some missing. The D gene and trimming were derived from the DNA, and the V and J assignments and clone size from that table. The sample holds about 200,000 clones; 86% are singletons and the top ten take 5.6%. Researchers sorted participants into cohorts using their self-reported clinical history.

The receptor was isolated from a middle-aged man with acute COVID-19. The sequenced material came from PBMCs or T cells enriched from blood (not recorded which). The V call is TRBV10-3, the J call TRBJ2-1, with 8 positions matching TRBD2. The CDR3 loop reads CAISELSGSRSYNEQFF. The CDR3 region has the DNA TGTGCCATCAGTGAGTTGAGCGGGAGTCGGTCCTACAATGAGCAGTTCTTC.